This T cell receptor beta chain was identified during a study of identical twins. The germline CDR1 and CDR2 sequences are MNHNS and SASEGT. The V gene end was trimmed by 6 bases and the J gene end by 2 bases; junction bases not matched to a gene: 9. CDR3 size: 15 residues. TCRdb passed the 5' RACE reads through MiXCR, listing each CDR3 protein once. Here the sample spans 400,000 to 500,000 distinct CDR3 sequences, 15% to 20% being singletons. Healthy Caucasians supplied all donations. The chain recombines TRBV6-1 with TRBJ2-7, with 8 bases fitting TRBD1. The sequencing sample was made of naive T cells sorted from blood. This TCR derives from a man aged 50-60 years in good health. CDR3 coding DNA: TGTGCCAGCAGATTCCGGGACAGGATGGCCTACGAGCAGTACTTC. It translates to CASRFRDRMAYEQYF.